The clone carrying this T cell receptor (beta chain) was detected only a few times. What it recognizes is unknown. This specimen comes from a study of CD8 T cells in ankylosing spondylitis. Study-level results: It appeared that ankylosing spondylitis blood was characterized by a TCR beta motif of several highly homologous variants.

For TCR beta, libraries came from quantitative 5'-RACE with molecular barcodes. TCRdb re-analysed the 5' RACE reads in MiXCR, keeping a single row per CDR3 protein. The table shows 500,000 to 550,000 distinct CDR3 sequences, with roughly an eighth occurring only once. Input material: blood, either unsorted or a sorted T cell fraction (not recorded which). The receptor comes from a male donor with ankylosing spondylitis.

The CDR3 loop reads CASSPSGRAAQYF. CDR3 bases: TGTGCCAGCAGTCCTAGCGGGAGGGCTGCGCAGTATTTT. The J gene is TRBJ2-3, the V gene TRBV27, with 12 bases that match TRBD2. The CDR3 consists of 13 residues. CDR1 and CDR2 from the germline V gene are MNHEY and SMNVEV (reference sequence). V lost 5 bases to trimming and J lost 10 bases; unmatched junction nucleotides: 4.